This is a list of T cell receptor beta chains from one sample in a study of CD8 T cells in Susac syndrome. A single record per CDR3 protein comes from TCRdb applying MiXCR to the immunoSEQ multiplex PCR reads. The sample yields 200,000 to 250,000 distinct CDR3 sequences, roughly 92% seen once. The sequenced material came from CD8+ T cells from PBMCs. The receptors were sampled from a human donor with multiple sclerosis. Each CDR3 is given with its conserved first and last residue. A D gene is named only where the DNA matches it firmly. Clone size, where shown, is once, few, many, or a class for clones that have expanded.

TRBV3-1	.	TRBD2	TRBJ2-3	18	TGTGCCAGCAGCCAAGATCCCGGGACTAGCGGGGGGAAATATACGCAGTATTTT	CASSQDPGTSGGKYTQYF
TRBV10-2	.	.	TRBJ1-1	15	TGCGCCAGCAGTGAGAGTTGGCTGCTGAACACTGAAGCTTTCTTT	CASSESWLLNTEAFF
TRBV7-9	.	.	TRBJ1-5	14	TGTGCCAGCAGCTTAGCGGGGGCAGGGCAGCCCCAGCATTTT	CASSLAGAGQPQHF
TRBV19	.	.	TRBJ1-1	15	TGTGCCAGTAGTATGATGTTTTTCGGGGACACTGAAGCTTTCTTT	CASSMMFFGDTEAFF
TRBV9	.	.	TRBJ2-7	14	TGTGCCAGCAGCGTAGGTACCTCCGCCCCTGAGCGGTACTTC	CASSVGTSAPERYF
TRBV12-3/TRBV12-4	.	.	TRBJ2-1	17	TGTGCCAGCAGTACCCCCCAGGAGAGCGCCGAATACAATGAGCAGTTCTTC	CASSTPQESAEYNEQFF
TRBV13	.	.	TRBJ2-3	13	TGTGCCAGCAGCTTAGGGGCAGAGGTGGCGCAGTATTTT	CASSLGAEVAQYF
TRBV14	.	.	TRBJ1-4	15	TGTGCCAGCAGCCAAGTCTCACCCTATGGGCTGAAACTGTTTTTT	CASSQVSPYGLKLFF
TRBV21-1	.	.	TRBJ1-1	19	TGTGCCAGCAGCAAACCCCATGAGCAAGGTACAGGGGCCTCTCCTGAAGCTTTCTTT	CASSKPHEQGTGASPEAFF
TRBV2	.	TRBD2	TRBJ2-3	16	TGTGCCAGCGCTTCCGGGACTACGATAAGCACAGATACGCAGTATTTT	CASASGTTISTDTQYF
TRBV30	.	TRBD1	TRBJ1-1	14	TGTGCCTGGAGCGGGACAGACTTAAACACTGAAGCTTTCTTT	CAWSGTDLNTEAFF
TRBV4-1	once	TRBD2	TRBJ2-1	16	TGCGCCAGCAGCCAAGATGGCGGGGGGTATTACAATGAGCAGTTCTTC	CASSQDGGGYYNEQFF
TRBV28	.	.	TRBJ2-5	13	TGTGCTACCCGGGACGGACAAGAAGAGACCCAGTACTTC	CATRDGQEETQYF
TRBV12-3/TRBV12-4	few	.	TRBJ1-1	13	TGTGCCAGCAGTGTTGGTGAAAACACTGAAGCTTTCTTT	CASSVGENTEAFF
TRBV12-3/TRBV12-4	.	TRBD1	TRBJ2-1	14	TGTGCCAGCAGTGGCCGGACAGGGGTCAATGAGCAGTTCTTC	CASSGRTGVNEQFF
TRBV30	.	.	TRBJ1-2	14	TGTGCCTGGAGTGATTTGACTGCTAACTATGGCTACACCTTC	CAWSDLTANYGYTF
TRBV7-3	.	.	TRBJ2-2	14	TGTGCCAGCACCGTAGGTCCAGGGACCGGGGAGCTGTTTTTT	CASTVGPGTGELFF
TRBV28	.	.	TRBJ1-1	12	TGTGCCAGCACCCCTCGGAACACTGAAGCTTTCTTT	CASTPRNTEAFF
TRBV12-5	.	TRBD2	TRBJ2-7	15	TGTGCTAGTGGTTTTGACCCTAGCGGCACCTACGAGCAGTACTTC	CASGFDPSGTYEQYF
TRBV6-5	once	.	TRBJ1-2	15	TGTGCCAGCAGTCCCACGCCCCCTTTGGAGGATGGCTACACCTTC	CASSPTPPLEDGYTF
TRBV2	.	TRBD1	TRBJ1-6	16	TGTGCCAGCAGTGAAGGCGGACAGGGGTATAATTCACCCCTCCACTTT	CASSEGGQGYNSPLHF
TRBV7-9	.	.	TRBJ2-7	13	TGTGCCACCCAGGAGGTTTACTCCTACGAGCAGTACTTC	CATQEVYSYEQYF
TRBV7-9	.	.	TRBJ1-1	16	TGTGCCAGCAGCATAATCCGGGCCTACACTAACACTGAAGCTTTCTTT	CASSIIRAYTNTEAFF
TRBV4-3	.	TRBD2	TRBJ2-1	19	TGCGCCAGCAGCCAGGTCTCTCTAGGGACTAGCGGGAGGGCCACTGAGCAGTTCTTC	CASSQVSLGTSGRATEQFF
TRBV10-3	.	.	TRBJ2-3	15	TGTGCCATCAGCAAGGGGGAGGGTAATGCAGATACGCAGTATTTT	CAISKGEGNADTQYF
TRBV11-2	.	.	TRBJ2-1	15	TGTGCCAGCAGCTTTGTGTGGGGCTCCTACAATGAGCAGTTCTTC	CASSFVWGSYNEQFF
TRBV3-1	.	TRBD2	TRBJ2-4	17	TGTGCCAGCAGCCAAGATGGGCCGGGGGGGCCCGAAAACATTCAGTACTTC	CASSQDGPGGPENIQYF
TRBV11-2	once	TRBD2	TRBJ2-5	17	TGTGCCAGCAGCCCTTCGGGGCAGCGGGAGGGGTTCCAGACCCAGTACTTC	CASSPSGQREGFQTQYF
TRBV11-2	once	.	TRBJ2-7	14	TGTGCCAGCAGCTTAGCTACGGGGTACTACGAGCAGTACTTC	CASSLATGYYEQYF
TRBV6-1	.	.	TRBJ2-1	11	TGTGCCAGCAGTGCGACTAATGAGCAGTTCTTC	CASSATNEQFF
TRBV6-6	.	.	TRBJ2-2	14	TGTGCCAGCAGTTATACAGGGATAACCGGGGAGCTGTTTTTT	CASSYTGITGELFF
TRBV12-5	.	TRBD1	TRBJ1-1	14	TGTGCTAGTGGTTCGGGGACAGGGGACACTGAAGCTTTCTTT	CASGSGTGDTEAFF
TRBV14	.	.	TRBJ1-4	11	TGTGCCAGCAGCTTCCGTGGAAAACTGTTTTTT	CASSFRGKLFF
TRBV20-1	.	.	TRBJ2-7	15	TGCAGCGTTTTAGACTTGGACGGAAACTCCTACGAGCAGTACTTC	CSVLDLDGNSYEQYF
TRBV4-2	.	TRBD1	TRBJ2-3	13	TGTGCCAGCAGCCAGATCAGGGGGGATACGCAGTATTTT	CASSQIRGDTQYF
TRBV27	.	.	TRBJ2-1	12	TGTGCCAGCACCTCCTACGGAAGGGAGCAGTTCTTC	CASTSYGREQFF
TRBV7-9	.	.	TRBJ1-1	13	TGTGCCAGCAGCTTTCAGTGGAACACTGAAGCTTTCTTT	CASSFQWNTEAFF
TRBV9	.	.	TRBJ1-2	14	TGTGCCAGCAGCGTGGCGGATCCTAACTATGGCTACACCTTC	CASSVADPNYGYTF
TRBV13	.	TRBD2	TRBJ2-1	15	TGTGCCAGCAGCTCAGCGGGAGAGACCTACAATGAGCAGTTCTTC	CASSSAGETYNEQFF
TRBV28	.	.	TRBJ2-7	15	TGTGCCAGCAGTTTCGGGACGGAGCGGACCTACGAGCAGTACTTC	CASSFGTERTYEQYF
TRBV5-6	.	.	TRBJ2-7	12	TGTGCCAGCAGCGGCTTCGGGACCCAGGAGTACTTC	CASSGFGTQEYF
TRBV6-5	.	.	TRBJ1-4	16	TGTGCCAGCAGTTACAGGGGCAGTGCAACTAATGAAAAACTGTTTTTT	CASSYRGSATNEKLFF
TRBV12-3/TRBV12-4	.	.	TRBJ2-7	12	TGTGCCAGCAGTTTATTAACAGACGAGCAGTACTTC	CASSLLTDEQYF
TRBV27	few	.	TRBJ2-2	15	TGTGCCAGCAGGTTGGGGGCGGGTTTGGCCGGGGAGCTTTTTTTT	CASRLGAGLAGELFF
TRBV7-6	.	TRBD2	TRBJ2-1	16	TGTGCCAGCAGCTCGCGGAGCGGGATGGCCTACAATGAGCAGTTCTTC	CASSSRSGMAYNEQFF
TRBV5-6	once	.	TRBJ2-4	14	TGTGCCAGCAGTTTGAATATGGACACTAACATTCAGTACTTC	CASSLNMDTNIQYF
TRBV19	.	.	TRBJ2-6	16	TGTGCCAGTACCTTGACGGTTGGTCCTGGGGCCAACGTCCTGACTTTC	CASTLTVGPGANVLTF
TRBV20-1	.	.	TRBJ2-2	15	TGCAGTGCTAGACCCTCACTCTCGAACACCGGGGAGCTGTTTTTT	CSARPSLSNTGELFF
TRBV3-1	few	TRBD1	TRBJ1-1	16	TGTGCCAGCAGCCAAGGCCGAAGGGGACAGGGGGCTCAAGCTTTCTTT	CASSQGRRGQGAQAFF
TRBV2	.	TRBD1	TRBJ2-2	16	TGTGCCAGCAGTGAAGGAAGACAGGGAAGGGCCGGGGAGCTGTTTTTT	CASSEGRQGRAGELFF
TRBV20-1	.	.	TRBJ1-4	16	TGCAGTGCTAGAGATGTCCGACTGGCAAGGCATGAAAAACTGTTTTTT	CSARDVRLARHEKLFF
TRBV7-6	.	.	TRBJ2-3	15	TGTGCCAGCAGCCTGACAGGTAGTAGCACAGATACGCAGTATTTT	CASSLTGSSTDTQYF
TRBV11-1	.	.	TRBJ2-2	12	TGTGCCAGCAGCTTTCAGATCGGGGAGCTGTTTTTT	CASSFQIGELFF
TRBV5-1	.	TRBD2	TRBJ2-1	20	TGCGCCAGCAGCCTACCGAGGGGCAGACTAGCGGGAGTTAACTACAATGAGCAGTTCTTC	CASSLPRGRLAGVNYNEQFF
TRBV20-1	.	TRBD2	TRBJ2-2	13	TGCGGCCTGGCGGGGGGGAACACCGGGGAGCTGTTTTTT	CGLAGGNTGELFF
TRBV10-3	.	.	TRBJ1-1	15	TGTGCCATCAGTGAGCCATCCTCCATGAACACTGAAGCTTTCTTT	CAISEPSSMNTEAFF
TRBV9	once	.	TRBJ2-1	11	TGTGCCAGCAGCGTAGAAGGGGAGCAGTTCTTC	CASSVEGEQFF
TRBV7-9	.	.	TRBJ2-5	14	TGTGCCAGCAGCTACCCATCCCGGGCGGAGACCCAGTACTTC	CASSYPSRAETQYF
TRBV7-9	once	.	TRBJ1-4	14	TGTGCCAGCAGCCCTCTCAGGGGAGGAGAAAAACTGTTTTTT	CASSPLRGGEKLFF
TRBV2	.	TRBD1	TRBJ2-7	14	TGTGCCAGCAGTGTGGCGACAGGGCCCAACGAGCAGTACTTC	CASSVATGPNEQYF